The clone carrying this T cell receptor (beta chain) showed up many times. As yet, its antigen is unknown. The sample belongs to a study of identical twins. Study-level findings and limits: In cord blood, abundant beta clonotypes had fewer insertions; memory showed no trend.

MiXCR was run by TCRdb on the 5' RACE reads, yielding one entry per CDR3 protein. The sample carries 350,000 to 450,000 distinct CDR3 sequences, about 18% recorded once. CDR3 length equals 16 residues. Germline V lookup: CDR1 SGHRS, CDR2 YFSETQ. V dropped 5 bases and J dropped 2 bases, with 17 bases sitting between them. Input material: naive T cells sorted from blood. This chain uses TRBV5-1 with TRBJ2-1; a possible D gene is TRBD1 (6 bases). The TCR was taken from a man aged 50-60 years in good health. The CDR3, as DNA: TGCGCCAGCAGATCCTTGACAGGTTTTACCTACAATGAGCAGTTCTTC. This translates into CASRSLTGFTYNEQFF.